This passage covers 2 T cell receptor beta chains from one sample sequenced in a study of monozygotic twins with inflammatory bowel disease. Following a re-call of the 5' RACE reads, TCRdb has one entry per CDR3 protein and lacks DNA. Recorded here are 350,000 to 550,000 distinct CDR3 sequences; the top ten clones represent about 2.2%. Sequenced input: blood. The origin of the receptors is a human donor with ulcerative colitis or Crohn's disease, or a healthy co-twin of an affected twin (not recorded which).

The chain links TRBV11-1 to TRBJ2-4; TCRdb's D call of TRBD1 is untestable without DNA. Germline V gene lookup returns CDR1 SGHAT and CDR2 FQDESV (reference sequence). There are 19 residues in the CDR3. This CDR3 reads CASSPHRDRGSLAKNIQYF.

The rearrangement joins TRBV11-2 to TRBJ2-5; TCRdb proposes TRBD2, but this gene call is untestable without DNA. The CDR3 covers 19 residues. Germline V gene lookup returns CDR1 SGHAT and CDR2 FQNNGV. The CDR3 sequence is CASSPQLAGGPGRQETQYF.